This entry lists 12 T cell receptor beta chains sequenced from one sample in a study of OX40 agonist ivuxolimab in advanced cancers. The protocol was immunoSEQ multiplex PCR, while the TCRdb copy is restricted to in-frame clones and leaves out a portion. Altogether thousands of clones are present, about three quarters being singletons, with the ten largest covering 15% to 20%. The material sequenced was CD4+ or CD8+ T cells sorted from blood, taken in a trial of the OX40 agonist ivuxolimab. These receptors all come from an adult with an advanced solid tumor such as melanoma, head and neck, liver or kidney cancer.

The V gene is TRBV6-5, the J gene TRBJ1-6; D call uncertain. Trimming removed 0 bases from V and 5 bases from J, with 8 bases in between. This CDR3 is 15 amino acids long. The germline gives CDR1 MNHEY, CDR2 SVGAGI. The CDR3 here is CASSYSGSNNSPLHF. In nucleotides, the CDR3 is TGTGCCAGCAGTTACTCAGGCAGCAATAATTCACCCCTCCACTTT.

V is TRBV2 and J is TRBJ2-5; 8 nucleotides match TRBD2. V lost 6 bases and J lost 4; bases outside the gene matches: 16. There are 17 residues in the CDR3. Germline loops: CDR1 SNHLY, CDR2 FYNNEI. CDR3 sequence: CASSLEFLPAGGETQYF. CDR3 nucleotide sequence: TGTGCCAGCAGCCTTGAGTTTCTCCCTGCGGGGGGAGAGACCCAGTACTTC.

This clone is judged large. V and J are TRBV19 and TRBJ1-1; D call uncertain. Trimming removed 6 bases from V and 1 base from J, with 9 bases in between. The CDR3 loop spans 13 amino acids. Per germline, CDR1 LNHDA and CDR2 SQIVND (reference sequence). This CDR3 reads CASSLVRNTEAFF. The CDR3 DNA reads TGTGCCAGTAGCCTAGTAAGGAACACTGAAGCTTTCTTT. Filled out from reference TRBV19 and TRBJ1-1, the complete variable domain reads DGGITQSPKYLFRKEGQNVTLSCEQNLNHDAMYWYRQDPGQGLRLIYYSQIVNDFQKGDIAEGYSVSREKKESFPLTVTSAQKNPTAFYLCASSLVRNTEAFFGQGTRLTVV.

The chain couples TRBV11-1 to TRBJ2-3; 11 bases line up with TRBD2. V shed 5 bases and J 6 bases; nucleotides not matched to a gene: 10. This CDR3 has 16 residues. CDR1 and CDR2 (germline): SGHAT, FQDESV (reference sequence). The CDR3 region has the DNA TGTGCCAGCAGCCCCGATCCTAGCGGGGGGCTGGATACGCAGTATTTT. It encodes CASSPDPSGGLDTQYF. Full variable domain (rest looked up from reference TRBV11-1 and TRBJ2-3): EAEVAQSPRYKITEKSQAVAFWCDPISGHATLYWYRQILGQGPELLVQFQDESVVDDSQLPKDRFSAERLKGVDSTLKIQPAELGDSAMYLCASSPDPSGGLDTQYFGPGTRLTVL.

This clone was detected only a few times. The chain carries TRBV14 and TRBJ2-1; 9 nucleotides agree with TRBD1. Unmatched junction bases numbered 8, after V lost 2 bases and J lost 9 bases. This CDR3 is 15 amino acids long. Looked up from germline, CDR1 is SGHDN and CDR2 is FVKESK. Written as DNA, the CDR3 is TGTGCCAGCAGCCAATGGGGGACAGGGAAGGGTGAGCAGTTCTTC. Amino acids: CASSQWGTGKGEQFF.

The rearrangement joins TRBV9 to TRBJ2-5; no definite D call. This CDR3 comprises 13 residues. Germline V CDR1 and CDR2: SGDLS, YYNGEE. V gave up 2 bases and J gave up 4 bases, with 9 bases separating them. The DNA of the CDR3 is TGTGCCAGCAGCGTCTGGTCCGGAGAGACCCAGTACTTC. Translating it yields CASSVWSGETQYF. The full variable domain, in which reference TRBV9 and TRBJ2-5 provide the parts outside the CDR3, is DSGVTQTPKHLITATGQRVTLRCSPRSGDLSVYWYQQSLDQGLQFLIQYYNGEERAKGNILERFSAQQFPDLHSELNLSSLELGDSALYFCASSVWSGETQYFGPGTRLLVL.

This clone was detected only a few times. The chain recombines TRBV29-1 with TRBJ2-5, with 7 bases that match TRBD1. Losses at the gene ends were 0 bases for V and 5 bases for J; bases not matched to a gene: 6. Per the germline V gene, CDR1 is SQVTM and CDR2 is ANQGSEA. The CDR3 loop spans 14 amino acids. The CDR3 region has the DNA TGCAGCGTTGAAGATGGTTCAGGGGGTGAGACCCAGTACTTC. Protein: CSVEDGSGGETQYF.

This clone was detected only once. The rearrangement joins TRBV6-5 to TRBJ2-7; possible D gene TRBD2, 7 bases. V lost 6 bases to trimming and J lost 6 bases, with 21 bases between them. Germline values: CDR1 MNHEY, CDR2 SVGAGI. CDR3 length: 15 residues. CDR3 in amino acids: CASRPIQGLSPEQYF. The CDR3 DNA is TGTGCCAGCAGACCGATACAGGGACTATCCCCCGAGCAGTACTTC.

The sample holds a few counts of this clone. CDR3 sequence: CSVRGESTYEQYF. In nucleotides, the CDR3 is TGCAGCGTTCGTGGGGAAAGCACCTACGAGCAGTACTTC. V gene TRBV29-1 combines with J gene TRBJ2-7, with no clear D. Germline-derived CDR1 and CDR2 are SQVTM and ANQGSEA. The CDR3 contains 13 residues. V shed 5 bases and J shed 2 bases, with 13 bases lying between them.

V is TRBV7-2 and J is TRBJ2-1; D remains unclear. CDR3 length equals 15 residues. Deletions cut 5 bases from V and 2 bases from J, with 13 bases between. Germline V gene lookup returns CDR1 SGHTA and CDR2 FQGNSA. The CDR3 DNA reads TGTGCCAGCAGCGTTACCATGGACCCCTACAATGAGCAGTTCTTC. The encoded protein is CASSVTMDPYNEQFF. Full variable domain (missing parts from reference TRBV7-2 and TRBJ2-1): GAGVSQSPSNKVTEKGKDVELRCDPISGHTALYWYRQSLGQGLEFLIYFQGNSAPDKSGLPSDRFSAERTGGSVSTLTIQRTQQEDSAVYLCASSVTMDPYNEQFFGPGTRLTVL.

The CDR3 here is CASSPWTSGSNNEQFF. CDR3 in DNA: TGTGCCAGTAGTCCGTGGACTAGCGGGAGTAACAATGAGCAGTTCTTC. The chain has TRBV19 and TRBJ2-1; 13 nucleotides line up with TRBD2. Germline V gives CDR1 LNHDA, CDR2 SQIVND (reference sequence). The CDR3 is 16 amino acids. After removal of 5 bases from V and 5 bases from J, the junction contained 6 bases not matched to a gene.

The chain recombines TRBV11-2 with TRBJ2-3, with 7 bases lining up with TRBD2. The germline gives CDR1 SGHAT, CDR2 FQNNGV. Trimming removed 4 bases from V and 2 bases from J; junction bases left unmatched: 3. The CDR3 totals 14 residues. CDR3 DNA: TGTGCCAGCAGCTCCGGACTAGTCACAGATACGCAGTATTTT. It encodes CASSSGLVTDTQYF.